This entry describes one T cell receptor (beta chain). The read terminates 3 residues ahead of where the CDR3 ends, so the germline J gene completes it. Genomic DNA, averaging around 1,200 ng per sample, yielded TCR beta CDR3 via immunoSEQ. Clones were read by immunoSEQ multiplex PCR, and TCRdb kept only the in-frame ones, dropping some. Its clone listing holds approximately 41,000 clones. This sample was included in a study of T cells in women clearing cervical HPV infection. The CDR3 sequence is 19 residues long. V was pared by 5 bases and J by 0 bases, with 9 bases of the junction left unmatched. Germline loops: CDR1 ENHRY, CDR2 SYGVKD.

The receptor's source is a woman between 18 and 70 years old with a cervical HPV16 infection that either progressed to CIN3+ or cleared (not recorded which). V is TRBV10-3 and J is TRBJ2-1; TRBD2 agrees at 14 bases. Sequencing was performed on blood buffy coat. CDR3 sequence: CAISPWTSGGPSSYNEQFF. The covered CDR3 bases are TGTGCCATCAGTCCTTGGACTAGCGGGGGGCCGAGCTCCTACAATGAG.